The 18 T cell receptor beta chains presented below share a single source sample, sequenced in a study of cytomegalovirus exposure and HLA in healthy donors (dated by TCRdb to the late 2010s). The library relied on the immunoSEQ multiplex PCR assay. TCRdb holds this immuneACCESS table with in-frame rearrangements only. Some clones are missing; in checked studies, unresolved V genes explain under half, and the rest has no known cause. Across this sample there are tens of thousands of clones, with almost 97% seen only once. More than 0.95% of the sample is in the top ten clones. Specimen: PBMCs. The receptors were gathered from a woman aged 18-35 years in good health and CMV-seronegative.

This rearrangement joins TRBV7-9 to TRBJ2-5; 7 nucleotides agree with TRBD1. CDR1 and CDR2 (germline): SEHNR, FQNEAQ (reference sequence). V shed 3 bases, J shed 5 bases, and the junction held 9 bases outside the gene matches. CDR3 length: 15 residues. The DNA for the CDR3 is TGTGCCAGCAGCTTGGGACAGTCGGGATGGGAGACCCAGTACTTC. Translated, it gives CASSLGQSGWETQYF.

V gene TRBV7-9 combines with J gene TRBJ2-2; 14 bases are a match to TRBD2. V lost 6 bases to trimming and J lost 4 bases; unmatched junction nucleotides: 10. The CDR3 has 18 residues. Germline CDR1 is SEHNR and CDR2 is FQNEAQ (reference sequence). This CDR3 reads CASRPPGLAGAGTGELFF. CDR3 coding DNA: TGTGCCAGCAGGCCACCGGGACTAGCGGGGGCGGGCACCGGGGAGCTGTTTTTT.

The chain carries TRBV7-9 and TRBJ2-7; 7 nucleotides agree with TRBD1. J lost 6 bases, V lost 1 base, and 9 bases had no gene match. Per the germline V gene, CDR1 is SEHNR and CDR2 is FQNEAQ (reference sequence). This CDR3 contains 15 residues. CDR3 bases: TGTGCCAGCAGCTTAGAAGGTCCCCAGGGGGTCGAGCAGTACTTC. It translates to CASSLEGPQGVEQYF.

This chain connects TRBV29-1 to TRBJ2-3; 13 nucleotides line up with TRBD2. In germline, CDR1 is SQVTM, CDR2 ANQGSEA. J lost 4 bases, V lost 4 bases, and 5 bases had no gene match. This CDR3 spans 15 amino acids. CDR3: CSVARTSGGSDTQYF. The CDR3 DNA reads as TGCAGCGTTGCTCGGACTAGCGGGGGATCAGATACGCAGTATTTT.

The genes are TRBV30 and TRBJ1-5; no reliable D call. The V gene lost 0 bases and the J gene lost 5 bases, with 8 bases spanning the gap. Germline V gene data show CDR1 as GTSNPN and CDR2 as SVGIG (reference sequence). CDR3 length: 13 amino acids. The CDR3 region is CAWSVRADQPQHF. The CDR3 bases are TGTGCCTGGAGTGTGAGGGCGGATCAGCCCCAGCATTTT.

This chain uses TRBV5-1 with TRBJ2-5; perhaps TRBD1 as D (5 bases). This CDR3 contains 16 residues. V lost 2 bases and J 1 base, leaving 15 bases between the germline ends. Per germline, CDR1 SGHRS and CDR2 YFSETQ. The CDR3 nucleotides read TGCGCCAGCAGCTTTGGGGCTGGGGATCCCCAAGAGACCCAGTACTTC. As protein: CASSFGAGDPQETQYF.

This clone came up once. This chain uses TRBV19 with TRBJ2-7; tentatively, D is TRBD1 (6 bases). The CDR3 is 13 amino acids. The germline V gene encodes CDR1 LNHDA and CDR2 SQIVND (reference sequence). V lost 10 bases, J lost 2 bases, and 15 bases lay in between. The CDR3 spells CATTPRGTYEQYF. The CDR3 nucleotides read TGTGCCACTACACCCAGGGGTACCTACGAGCAGTACTTC.

This chain connects TRBV18 to TRBJ1-4; TRBD1 might be the D (5 bases). Germline CDR1 and CDR2: KGHSH and LQKENI. The V end lost 3 bases, the J end lost 0 bases, and 11 bases lay between the germline ends. The CDR3 runs 16 residues. CDR3 nucleotides: TGTGCCAGCTCACCCCCGGGGGTCGCAACTAATGAAAAACTGTTTTTT. As protein: CASSPPGVATNEKLFF.

The chain couples TRBV2 to TRBJ2-7; maybe TRBD2 (7 bases). Germline assignment: CDR1 SNHLY and CDR2 FYNNEI. The V end lost 7 bases, the J end lost 3 bases, and 16 bases lay between the germline ends. This CDR3 spans 14 amino acids. This CDR3 is CASTEGGAHYEQYF. The CDR3, as DNA: TGTGCCAGCACCGAGGGGGGGGCCCACTACGAGCAGTACTTC.

This clone was counted once. The V call is TRBV15, the J call TRBJ1-5; 8 nucleotides match TRBD1. V trimming: 5 bases; J trimming: 2 bases; junction bases outside the gene matches: 14. The CDR3 is made up of 18 amino acids. Germline lookup yields CDR1 LNHNV and CDR2 YYDKDF (reference sequence). CDR3: CATSRGQGGSRGNQPQHF. CDR3 sequence (DNA): TGTGCCACCAGCCGCGGACAGGGAGGGTCTAGAGGCAATCAGCCCCAGCATTTT.

The gene calls are TRBV7-9 and TRBJ2-7; 8 nucleotides match TRBD2. The CDR3 has 17 residues. Germline values: CDR1 SEHNR, CDR2 FQNEAQ (reference sequence). Trimming removed 5 bases from V and 5 bases from J; junction bases left unmatched: 17. The CDR3 spells CASSPPRGREGQDEQYF. The DNA of the CDR3 is TGTGCCAGCAGCCCGCCAAGGGGCCGGGAGGGCCAGGACGAGCAGTACTTC.

This rearrangement joins TRBV11-2 to TRBJ2-1; 10 bases are a match to TRBD2. The V gene's germline CDR1 is SGHAT and CDR2 FQNNGV. V lost 5 bases to trimming and J lost 10 bases; unmatched junction nucleotides: 11. The CDR3 contains 15 residues. CDR3 sequence (DNA): TGTGCCAGCAGCACCCAGCGGGGGGGGGACCTGGAGCAGTTCTTC. It specifies CASSTQRGGDLEQFF.

This clone occurred once. V is TRBV7-8 and J is TRBJ2-7; 9 bases fit TRBD2. Germline values: CDR1 SGHVS, CDR2 FQNEAQ. After removal of 4 bases from V and 3 bases from J, the junction contained 7 bases not matched to a gene. This CDR3 region has 15 residues. The CDR3 DNA follows: TGTGCCAGCAGCTCCCTAGCGGGACTCCACTACGAGCAGTACTTC. It codes for CASSSLAGLHYEQYF. Together with reference TRBV7-8 and TRBJ2-7, the CDR3 gives the full variable domain: GAGVSQSPRYKVAKRGQDVALRCDPISGHVSLFWYQQALGQGPEFLTYFQNEAQLDKSGLPSDRFFAERPEGSVSTLKIQRTQQEDSAVYLCASSSLAGLHYEQYFGPGTRLTVT.

The genes are TRBV10-1 and TRBJ2-2, with unresolved D. The germline V and J ends were trimmed by 3 bases and 1 base, with 6 bases remaining between them. The CDR3 is 14 residues long. CDR1 is WNHNN and CDR2 is SYGVQD in the germline V gene (reference sequence). CDR3 region: CASSDGQNTGELFF. The CDR3 nucleotides are TGCGCCAGCAGTGATGGCCAGAACACCGGGGAGCTGTTTTTT.

This chain connects TRBV18 to TRBJ2-1, with TRBD1 matching 7 bases. Germline CDR1 KGHSH, CDR2 LQKENI. V gave up 1 base and J gave up 7 bases; unmatched junction bases: 4. This CDR3 region has 14 residues. The CDR3 here is CASSPLGRGNEQFF. DNA for the CDR3: TGTGCCAGCTCACCACTTGGCAGGGGGAATGAGCAGTTCTTC.

This chain links TRBV5-1 with TRBJ2-2; weak D call: TRBD1 (6 bases). Germline CDR1 and CDR2: SGHRS and YFSETQ. The ends were cut back, 0 bases at V and 7 bases at J, with 13 bases in the middle. This CDR3 has 15 residues. The CDR3: CASSLAAGESGELFF. The CDR3 DNA is TGCGCCAGCAGCTTGGCGGCAGGGGAGAGCGGGGAGCTGTTTTTT.

The rearrangement uses TRBV5-1 and TRBJ2-2, with 13 bases fitting TRBD2. Germline CDR1 SGHRS, CDR2 YFSETQ. After removal of 4 bases from V and 5 bases from J, the junction contained 5 bases not matched to a gene. CDR3 length: 16 residues. The CDR3 nucleotides are TGCGCCAGCAGCACTAGCGGGGGGGCTGCGACCGGGGAGCTGTTTTTT. This encodes CASSTSGGAATGELFF.

This clone was detected only once. The chain joins TRBV25-1 to TRBJ1-1; D gene ambiguous. The germline gives CDR1 MGHDK, CDR2 SYGVNS. CDR3 length equals 13 residues. The V and J ends lost 7 bases and 0 bases respectively, with 9 bases between them. CDR3: CASTEGLNTEAFF. CDR3 coding DNA: TGTGCCAGCACCGAGGGCCTGAACACTGAAGCTTTCTTT. Full variable domain (rest looked up from reference TRBV25-1 and TRBJ1-1): EADIYQTPRYLVIGTGKKITLECSQTMGHDKMYWYQQDPGMELHLIHYSYGVNSTEKGDLSSESTVSRIRTEHFPLTLESARPSHTSQYLCASTEGLNTEAFFGQGTRLTVV.